Shown below are 10 T cell receptor beta chains from a single sample sequenced in a study of brain T cells in children with intractable seizures (dated by TCRdb to the early 2020s). This specimen's time point label, interpreted: resected brain tissue, or blood drawn just prior to surgery. To prepare the library, the immunoSEQ multiplex PCR assay was applied. What TCRdb holds here is the immuneACCESS table cut down to in-frame rearrangements. Part of the clones is not present; checked against another copy, under half of the missing clones reflect an unresolved V gene, and the others are unexplained. The sample table holds tens of thousands of clones, of which around nine tenths were seen once. The ten largest clones represent about 24% of the sample. The material sequenced was peripheral blood, taken at surgery. These receptors all come from a girl aged 2-10 years with Rasmussen encephalitis and intractable seizures.

This chain uses TRBV7-3 with TRBJ1-6, with D unclear. Trimming took 5 bases from V and 8 from J, leaving 13 bases between them. Germline CDR1 and CDR2: SGHTA and FQGTGA. This CDR3 region has 14 residues. CDR3 protein: CASSATGWDSPLHF. The CDR3, as DNA: TGTGCCAGCAGCGCGACCGGGTGGGATTCACCCCTCCACTTT.

The chain couples TRBV2 to TRBJ1-2, with D possibly being TRBD1 (6 bases). This CDR3 is built from 15 residues. Trimming cost V 7 bases and J 0 bases, with 15 bases left between them. Germline values: CDR1 SNHLY, CDR2 FYNNEI. In nucleotides, the CDR3 is TGTGCCAGCACGCACGAGGGGGGCACTAACTATGGCTACACCTTC. Translation: CASTHEGGTNYGYTF.

This clone was recorded once. This chain uses TRBV4-2 with TRBJ1-4, with 8 bases aligning to TRBD1. Germline CDR1 and CDR2: LGHNA and YNFKEQ. The CDR3 is made up of 16 amino acids. Unmatched junction bases numbered 8, after V lost 0 bases and J lost 8 bases. The CDR3 sequence is CASSQEGTGLREKLFF. In DNA form, the CDR3 reads TGTGCCAGCAGCCAAGAGGGGACAGGTCTGAGGGAAAAACTGTTTTTT.

The chain couples TRBV20-1 to TRBJ2-1; unclear D gene. V was cut by 6 bases and J by 9 bases, with 12 bases left in between. CDR3 length: 11 residues. Germline V gene sequence: CDR1 DFQATT, CDR2 SNEGSKA (reference sequence). In DNA, the CDR3 is TGCAGTGCGTCTCAGGCTGTTGAGCAGTTCTTC. Translated: CSASQAVEQFF.

This clone was counted once. Other DNA sequences in the sample encode the same CDR3. The gene calls are TRBV18 and TRBJ1-1, with D unresolved. This CDR3 comprises 14 residues. Germline V lookup: CDR1 KGHSH, CDR2 LQKENI. The ends were cut back, 1 base at V and 1 base at J, with 7 bases in the middle. The CDR3 coding sequence is TGTGCCAGCTCACCACAAACCGGGAACACTGAAGCTTTCTTT. Amino acid sequence: CASSPQTGNTEAFF.

The chain is built from TRBV19 and TRBJ1-1; D not resolved. Between the trimmed V and J ends, which lost 5 bases and 2 bases, there was a span of 12 bases. The CDR3 consists of 14 residues. The germline gives CDR1 LNHDA, CDR2 SQIVND (reference sequence). CDR3 DNA sequence: TGTGCCAGTAGTCCAGCCGGGGTAAACACTGAAGCTTTCTTT. This sequence encodes CASSPAGVNTEAFF.

The rearrangement links TRBV30 to TRBJ2-1; no clear D gene. The V end lost 0 bases, the J end lost 10 bases, and 7 bases lay between the germline ends. Germline-derived CDR1 and CDR2 are GTSNPN and SVGIG (reference sequence). CDR3 length equals 11 residues. In nucleotides, the CDR3 is TGTGCCTGGAGTGTTGACCAGGAGCAGTTCTTC. Protein sequence: CAWSVDQEQFF.

The CDR3 DNA reads as TGCGCCAGCAGCCCTGGGTGGGGGGGTCACTACGAGCAGTACTTC. Translating it yields CASSPGWGGHYEQYF. The chain combines TRBV5-1 with TRBJ2-7, with 7 nucleotides matching TRBD2. CDR1 is SGHRS and CDR2 is YFSETQ in the germline V gene. J gave up 3 bases and V 4 bases, and 10 bases lay outside the gene matches. The CDR3 covers 15 residues.

In this sample, this clone turned up once. The chain recombines TRBV19 with TRBJ2-2; 9 bases map to TRBD1. J gave up 6 bases and V 7 bases, and 3 bases lay outside the gene matches. The germline gives CDR1 LNHDA, CDR2 SQIVND (reference sequence). This CDR3 is 13 amino acids long. CDR3 sequence reads: CASNTGGPGELFF. The DNA of the CDR3 is TGTGCCAGTAATACAGGGGGCCCCGGGGAGCTGTTTTTT.

CDR3: CASSSRQVLAAAYNEQFF. The CDR3 DNA follows: TGTGCCAGCAGCTCCCGTCAGGTACTAGCGGCCGCCTACAATGAGCAGTTCTTC. The V and J genes are TRBV5-4 and TRBJ2-1; TRBD2 matches 8 bases. From germline, CDR1 is SGHNT and CDR2 YYREEE (reference sequence). The CDR3 extends over 18 amino acids. With V trimmed by 3 bases and J by 2 bases, 13 bases remained unmatched.